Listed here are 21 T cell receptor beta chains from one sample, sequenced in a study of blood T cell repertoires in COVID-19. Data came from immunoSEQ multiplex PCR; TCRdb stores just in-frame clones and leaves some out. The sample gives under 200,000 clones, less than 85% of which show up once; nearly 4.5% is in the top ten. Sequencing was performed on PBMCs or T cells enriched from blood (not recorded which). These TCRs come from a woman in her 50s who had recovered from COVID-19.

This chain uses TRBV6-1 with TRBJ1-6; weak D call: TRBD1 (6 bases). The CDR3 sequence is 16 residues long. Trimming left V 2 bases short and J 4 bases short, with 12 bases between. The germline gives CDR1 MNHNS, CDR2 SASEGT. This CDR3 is CASSESGRGYNSPLHF. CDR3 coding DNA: TGTGCCAGCAGTGAAAGCGGCAGGGGTTATAATTCACCCCTCCACTTT.

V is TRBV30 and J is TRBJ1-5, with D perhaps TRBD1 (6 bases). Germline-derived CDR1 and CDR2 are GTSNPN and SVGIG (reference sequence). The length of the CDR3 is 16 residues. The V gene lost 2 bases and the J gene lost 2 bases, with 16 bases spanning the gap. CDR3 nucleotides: TGTGCCTGGAGTAACCAGGGGCCTCGAGGCAATCAGCCCCAGCATTTT. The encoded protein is CAWSNQGPRGNQPQHF.

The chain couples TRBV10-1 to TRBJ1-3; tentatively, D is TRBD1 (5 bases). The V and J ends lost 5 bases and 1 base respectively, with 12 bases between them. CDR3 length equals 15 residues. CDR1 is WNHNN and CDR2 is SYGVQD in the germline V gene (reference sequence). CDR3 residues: CASSSGPGSGNTIYF. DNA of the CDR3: TGCGCCAGCAGTTCTGGTCCAGGGTCTGGAAACACCATATATTTT.

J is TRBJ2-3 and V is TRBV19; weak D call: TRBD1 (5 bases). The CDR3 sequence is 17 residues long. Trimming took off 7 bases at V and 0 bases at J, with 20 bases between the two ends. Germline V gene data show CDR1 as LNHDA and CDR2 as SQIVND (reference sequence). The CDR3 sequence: CASTDQGAGISTDTQYF. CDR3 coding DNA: TGTGCCAGTACCGATCAAGGGGCAGGGATTAGCACAGATACGCAGTATTTT. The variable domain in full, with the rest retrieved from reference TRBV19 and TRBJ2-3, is DGGITQSPKYLFRKEGQNVTLSCEQNLNHDAMYWYRQDPGQGLRLIYYSQIVNDFQKGDIAEGYSVSREKKESFPLTVTSAQKNPTAFYLCASTDQGAGISTDTQYFGPGTRLTVL.

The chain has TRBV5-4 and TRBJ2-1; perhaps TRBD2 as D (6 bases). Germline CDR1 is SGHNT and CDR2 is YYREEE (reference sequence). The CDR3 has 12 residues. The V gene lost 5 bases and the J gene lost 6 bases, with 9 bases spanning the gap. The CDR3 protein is CASRRDFNEQFF. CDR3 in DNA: TGTGCCAGCAGACGGGACTTCAATGAGCAGTTCTTC.

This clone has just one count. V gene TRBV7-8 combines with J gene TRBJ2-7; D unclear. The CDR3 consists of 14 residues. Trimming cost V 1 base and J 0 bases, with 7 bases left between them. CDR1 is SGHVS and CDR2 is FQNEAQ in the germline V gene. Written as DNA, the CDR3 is TGTGCCAGCAGCTTAGGCCCAGTCTCCTACGAGCAGTACGTC. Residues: CASSLGPVSYEQYV.

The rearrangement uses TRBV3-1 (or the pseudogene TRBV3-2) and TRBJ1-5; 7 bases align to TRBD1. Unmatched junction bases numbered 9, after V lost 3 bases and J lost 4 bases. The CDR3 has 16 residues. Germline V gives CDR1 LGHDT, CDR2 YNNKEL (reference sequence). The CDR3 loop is CASSQEGTGVNQPQHF. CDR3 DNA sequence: TGTGCCAGCAGCCAGGAAGGAACAGGGGTTAATCAGCCCCAGCATTTT.

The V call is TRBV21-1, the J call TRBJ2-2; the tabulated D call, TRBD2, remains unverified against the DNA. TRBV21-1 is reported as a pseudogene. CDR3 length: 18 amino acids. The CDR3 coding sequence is TGTGCCAGCAGCAAAGAACCGCGGTATTTTATGTACTTAGGGGAGCTGTTTTTT. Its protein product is CASSKEPRYFMYLGELFF.

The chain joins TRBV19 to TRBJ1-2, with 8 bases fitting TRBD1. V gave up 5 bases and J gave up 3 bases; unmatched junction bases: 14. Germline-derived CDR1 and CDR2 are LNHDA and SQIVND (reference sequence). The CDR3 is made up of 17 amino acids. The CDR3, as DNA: TGTGCCAGTAGTGGCTCCCTAAGACAGGGGCCCTACTATGGCTACACCTTC. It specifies CASSGSLRQGPYYGYTF. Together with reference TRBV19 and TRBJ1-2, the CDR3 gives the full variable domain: DGGITQSPKYLFRKEGQNVTLSCEQNLNHDAMYWYRQDPGQGLRLIYYSQIVNDFQKGDIAEGYSVSREKKESFPLTVTSAQKNPTAFYLCASSGSLRQGPYYGYTFGSGTRLTVV.

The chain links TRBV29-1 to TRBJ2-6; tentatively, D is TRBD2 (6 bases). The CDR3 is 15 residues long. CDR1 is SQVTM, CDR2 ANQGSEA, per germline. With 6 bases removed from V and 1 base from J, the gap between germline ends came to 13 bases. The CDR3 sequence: CSVRGGGSGANVLTF. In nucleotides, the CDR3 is TGCAGCGTGCGGGGCGGAGGGTCTGGGGCCAACGTCCTGACTTTC.

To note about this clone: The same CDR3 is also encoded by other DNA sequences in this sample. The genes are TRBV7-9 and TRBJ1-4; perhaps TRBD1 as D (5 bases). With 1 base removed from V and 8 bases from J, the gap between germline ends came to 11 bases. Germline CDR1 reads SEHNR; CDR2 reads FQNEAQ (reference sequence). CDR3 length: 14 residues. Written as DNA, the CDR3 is TGTGCCAGCAGCTTAGGGCAGGGCTACGAAAAACTGTTTTTT. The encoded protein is CASSLGQGYEKLFF.

This chain's CDR3 is CASQKREGGEQFF. CDR3 nucleotide sequence: TGTGCCAGCCAAAAGCGGGAGGGCGGTGAGCAGTTCTTC. This sequence joins TRBV6-4 and TRBJ2-1, with 10 nucleotides matching TRBD2. The CDR3 is made up of 13 amino acids. The germline gives CDR1 MRHNA, CDR2 SNTAGT. J was trimmed by 9 bases and V by 8 bases; bases with no gene match: 7.

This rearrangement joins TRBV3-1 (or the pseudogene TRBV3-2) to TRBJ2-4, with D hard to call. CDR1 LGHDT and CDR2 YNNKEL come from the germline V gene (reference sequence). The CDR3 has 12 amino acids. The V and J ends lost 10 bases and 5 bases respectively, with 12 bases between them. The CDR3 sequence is CATSYAENIQYF. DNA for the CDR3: TGTGCCACCTCCTACGCCGAAAACATTCAGTACTTC.

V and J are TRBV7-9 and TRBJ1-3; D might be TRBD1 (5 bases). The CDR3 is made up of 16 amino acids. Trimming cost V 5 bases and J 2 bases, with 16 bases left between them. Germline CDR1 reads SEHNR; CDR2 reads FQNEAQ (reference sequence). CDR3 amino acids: CASSGTTGDTGNTIYF. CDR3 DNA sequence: TGTGCCAGCAGCGGCACCACAGGAGACACTGGAAACACCATATATTTT.

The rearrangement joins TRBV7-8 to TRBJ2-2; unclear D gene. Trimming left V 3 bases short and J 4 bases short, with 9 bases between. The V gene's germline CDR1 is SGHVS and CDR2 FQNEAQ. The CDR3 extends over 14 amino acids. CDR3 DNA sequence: TGTGCCAGCAGCTTGGGCGACGGCACCGGGGAGCTGTTTTTT. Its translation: CASSLGDGTGELFF.

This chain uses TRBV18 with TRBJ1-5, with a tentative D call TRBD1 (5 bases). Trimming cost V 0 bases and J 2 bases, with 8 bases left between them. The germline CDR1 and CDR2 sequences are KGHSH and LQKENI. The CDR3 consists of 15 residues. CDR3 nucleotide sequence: TGTGCCAGCTCACCACCAAGCAGGGGCAATCAGCCCCAGCATTTT. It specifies CASSPPSRGNQPQHF. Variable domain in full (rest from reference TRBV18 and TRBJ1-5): NAGVMQNPRHLVRRRGQEARLRCSPMKGHSHVYWYRQLPEEGLKFMVYLQKENIIDESGMPKERFSAEFPKEGPSILRIQQVVRGDSAAYFCASSPPSRGNQPQHFGDGTRLSIL.

The CDR3, as DNA: TGTGCCAGTAGTATCCCGGGGGAGGTTAATTCACCCCTCCACTTT. It translates to CASSIPGEVNSPLHF. The V gene is TRBV19, the J gene TRBJ1-6; D possibly corresponds to TRBD1 (5 bases). CDR3 length equals 15 residues. Trimming shortened V by 3 bases and J by 6 bases, and 12 bases separated the two germline ends. Germline loops: CDR1 LNHDA, CDR2 SQIVND (reference sequence).

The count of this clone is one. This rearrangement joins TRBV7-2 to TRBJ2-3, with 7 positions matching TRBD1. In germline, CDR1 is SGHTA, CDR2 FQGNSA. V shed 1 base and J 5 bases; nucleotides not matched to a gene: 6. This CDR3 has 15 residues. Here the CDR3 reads CASSLGRGRLDTQYF. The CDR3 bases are TGTGCCAGCAGCTTAGGTAGGGGGCGGTTAGATACGCAGTATTTT.

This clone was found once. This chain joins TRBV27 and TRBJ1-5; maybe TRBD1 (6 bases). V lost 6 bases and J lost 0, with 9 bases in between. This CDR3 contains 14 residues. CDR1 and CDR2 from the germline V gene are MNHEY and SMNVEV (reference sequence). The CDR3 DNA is TGTGCCAGCAGCCGCAGGGGTAGCAATCAGCCCCAGCATTTT. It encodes CASSRRGSNQPQHF.

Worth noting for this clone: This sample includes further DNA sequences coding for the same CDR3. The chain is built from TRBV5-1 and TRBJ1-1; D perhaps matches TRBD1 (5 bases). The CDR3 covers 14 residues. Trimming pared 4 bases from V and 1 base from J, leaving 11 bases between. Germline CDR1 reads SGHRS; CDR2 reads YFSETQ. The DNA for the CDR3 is TGCGCCAGCAGCGGAACCGGGGGGAACACTGAAGCTTTCTTT. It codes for CASSGTGGNTEAFF.

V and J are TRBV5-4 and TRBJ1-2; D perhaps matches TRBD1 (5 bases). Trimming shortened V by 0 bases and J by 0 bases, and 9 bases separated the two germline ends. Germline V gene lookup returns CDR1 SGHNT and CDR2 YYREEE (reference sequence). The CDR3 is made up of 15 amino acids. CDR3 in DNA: TGTGCCAGCAGCTTGGGCCCGACAGCTAACTATGGCTACACCTTC. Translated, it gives CASSLGPTANYGYTF. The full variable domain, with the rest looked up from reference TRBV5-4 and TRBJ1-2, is ETGVTQSPTHLIKTRGQQVTLRCSSQSGHNTVSWYQQALGQGPQFIFQYYREEENGRGNFPPRFSGLQFPNYSSELNVNALELDDSALYLCASSLGPTANYGYTFGSGTRLTVV.